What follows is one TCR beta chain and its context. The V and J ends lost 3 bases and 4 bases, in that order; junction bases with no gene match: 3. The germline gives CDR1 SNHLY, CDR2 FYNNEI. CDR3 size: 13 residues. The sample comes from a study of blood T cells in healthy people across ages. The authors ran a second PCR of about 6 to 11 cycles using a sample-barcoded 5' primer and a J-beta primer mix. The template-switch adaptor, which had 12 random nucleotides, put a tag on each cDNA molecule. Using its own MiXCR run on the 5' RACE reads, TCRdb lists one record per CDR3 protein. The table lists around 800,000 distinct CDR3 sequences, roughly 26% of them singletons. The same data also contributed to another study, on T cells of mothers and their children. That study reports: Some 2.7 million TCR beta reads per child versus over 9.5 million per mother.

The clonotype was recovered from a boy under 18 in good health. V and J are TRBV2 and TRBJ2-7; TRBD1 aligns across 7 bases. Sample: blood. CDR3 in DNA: TGTGCCAGCAGTGATCAGGGGGTGTACGAGCAGTACTTC. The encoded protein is CASSDQGVYEQYF.